This is a list of T cell receptor beta chains from one sample in a study of blood T cell repertoires in COVID-19. Data came from immunoSEQ multiplex PCR; TCRdb stores just in-frame clones and leaves some out. The repertoire consists of 150,000 to 200,000 clones, with around nine tenths occurring once and the leading ten covering 20% to 25%. The sequenced material came from peripheral blood. The receptors were sampled from a man in his sixties with active or convalescent COVID-19. CDR3s include the opening cysteine and the closing phenylalanine or tryptophan. The order of the fields is clone size, V gene, D gene, J gene, CDR3 DNA, CDR3 protein. The D gene is left open where the match is weak. Clone size is not always given. Where it is, it says once, few, many or a class for expanded clones.

.	TRBV30	.	TRBJ1-4	TGTGCCTGGAGTGCCCTACAGGGTGTAAACGAAAAACTGTTTTTT	CAWSALQGVNEKLFF
.	TRBV6-5	TRBD2	TRBJ2-3	TGTGCCAGCAGTCCCATGGGGGGGAGAGATACGCAGTATTTT	CASSPMGGRDTQYF
once	TRBV18	.	TRBJ1-1	TGTGCCAGCTCACAACAAGTCAGAAACACTGAAGCTTTCTTT	CASSQQVRNTEAFF
.	TRBV21-1	.	TRBJ2-7	TGTGCCAGCAGCAAAGGTAGAGGGCCATCCCCCTACGAGCAGTACTTC	CASSKGRGPSPYEQYF
.	TRBV5-1	.	TRBJ2-2	TGCGCCAGCAGTCTACCAACAGGGAGCGGCACCGGGGAGCTGTTTTTT	CASSLPTGSGTGELFF
.	TRBV3-1/TRBV3-2	.	TRBJ1-3	TGTGCCAGCAGCCCATCGACAGCGAGCTCTGGAAACACCATATATTTT	CASSPSTASSGNTIYF
.	TRBV5-5	TRBD2	TRBJ2-2	TGTGCCAGCAGCTCCGGGGGGGGCGCGGGCACCGGGGAGCTGTTTTTT	CASSSGGGAGTGELFF
.	TRBV5-4	TRBD2	TRBJ2-7	TGTGCCAGCAGCTTGGGTAGTGTAGCGGGGAACTACGAGCAGTACTTC	CASSLGSVAGNYEQYF
.	TRBV18	TRBD1	TRBJ2-7	TGTGCCAGCTCACCCCGGGACAGGGGGCGAGAGCAGTACTTC	CASSPRDRGREQYF
.	TRBV19	TRBD1	TRBJ1-2	TGTGCCAGTAGTATAGGGACAGGGTTTAACTATGGCTACACCTTC	CASSIGTGFNYGYTF
.	TRBV27	.	TRBJ2-1	TGTGCCAGCAGCATATCCGGGAAACCCGAATTCTTC	CASSISGKPEFF
few	TRBV27	TRBD1	TRBJ2-6	TGTGCCAGCAGTTTACGCATATATACAGGGGGGACAGGGGCCAACGTCCTGACTTTC	CASSLRIYTGGTGANVLTF
.	TRBV5-1	.	TRBJ2-7	TGCGCCAGCAGCCCCGCCGCAGGGTACTACGAGCAGTACTTC	CASSPAAGYYEQYF
.	TRBV24-1	.	TRBJ2-1	TGTGCCACCAGTGATGGGCGGGGGCGGTACTACAATGAGCAGTTCTTC	CATSDGRGRYYNEQFF
.	TRBV6-1	.	TRBJ1-4	TGTGCCAGCAGTGAAGCGCCGGGGACATTACATGCAACTAATGAAAAACTGTTTTTT	CASSEAPGTLHATNEKLFF
.	TRBV6-5	.	TRBJ2-7	TGTGCCAGCAGTTACAAGGGGTTCTCCTACGAGCAGTACTTC	CASSYKGFSYEQYF
.	TRBV2	TRBD1	TRBJ1-2	TGTGCCACCAGGGGGCTGGACTATGGCTACACCTTC	CATRGLDYGYTF
few	TRBV7-9	TRBD1	TRBJ1-2	TGTGCCAGCAGCTTTTTCGACAGGGGCTCCTATGGCTACACCTTC	CASSFFDRGSYGYTF
few	TRBV23-1	.	TRBJ2-7	TGCGCCAGCAGTCAATCAAACAAGGTAAAGGCCACAGGGAGCTCCTACGAGCAGTACTTC	CASSQSNKVKATGSSYEQYF
.	TRBV6-5	.	TRBJ2-2	TGTGCCAGCGGGGGGGACACGAACACCGGGGAGCTGTTTTTT	CASGGDTNTGELFF
.	TRBV7-9	TRBD2	TRBJ2-2	TGTGCCAGCAGCCCGATAGCGGGGGGGCGAACCGGGGAGCTGTTTTTT	CASSPIAGGRTGELFF
.	TRBV4-2	TRBD1	TRBJ2-7	TGTGCCAGCAGCCAAGCCCAGGGACAGTCCTACGAGCAGTACTTC	CASSQAQGQSYEQYF
.	TRBV28	.	TRBJ2-7	TGTGCCAGCAGTTTATCTCCCCCCCTCGACGAGCAGTACTTC	CASSLSPPLDEQYF
.	TRBV12-3/TRBV12-4	TRBD1	TRBJ2-1	TGTGCCAGCAGCAGGGGGTATGAGCAGTTCTTC	CASSRGYEQFF
.	TRBV5-1	.	TRBJ1-1	TGCGCCAGCAGCTTGGGGTTCCGGAGCACTGAAGCTTTCTTT	CASSLGFRSTEAFF
.	TRBV6-1	TRBD1	TRBJ2-3	TGTGCCAGCAGTGAAGCGAGGGGACAGGGGGCAGATACGCAGTATTTT	CASSEARGQGADTQYF
.	TRBV5-1	.	TRBJ2-1	TGCGCCAGCAGCTTGGGAGGGCTATCTTACAATGAGCAGTTCTTC	CASSLGGLSYNEQFF
.	TRBV15	.	TRBJ1-3	TGTGCCACCAGCAGAGATCGCGGAGGCTCTGGAAACACCATATATTTT	CATSRDRGGSGNTIYF
few	TRBV2	.	TRBJ1-2	TGTGCCAGCATGAGGAGGGCCGACTATGGCTACACCTTC	CASMRRADYGYTF
.	TRBV5-1	.	TRBJ2-5	TGCGCCAGCGGGAGGGGGTCTGAGACCCAGTACTTC	CASGRGSETQYF
.	TRBV5-1	TRBD1	TRBJ1-4	TGCGCCAGCAGCAGGGGACAGGAGAATGAAAAACTGTTTTTT	CASSRGQENEKLFF
.	TRBV2	.	TRBJ1-3	TGTGCCAGTTCCTACGGGGGGTCGGGAAACACCATATATTTT	CASSYGGSGNTIYF
.	TRBV5-4	TRBD1	TRBJ1-5	TGTGCCAGCAGCTCCGACAGGGCCCCTCATCAGCCCCAGCATTTT	CASSSDRAPHQPQHF
.	TRBV9	.	TRBJ1-4	TGTGCCAGCAGCGTAGAGCCGTCGTCCCATGAAAAACTGTTTTTT	CASSVEPSSHEKLFF
.	TRBV7-9	TRBD1	TRBJ1-1	TGTGCCACTTTAATTTTGGTCACAGGGGGCCTCTGGAACACTGAAGCTTTCTTT	CATLILVTGGLWNTEAFF
.	TRBV5-1	.	TRBJ1-3	TGCGCCAGCAGCTTGGTAGGGCAGGGTTCGAGCTCTGGAAACACCATATATTTT	CASSLVGQGSSSGNTIYF
.	TRBV5-1	.	TRBJ2-3	TGCGCCAGCAGCTTGGGTTTGGGGACTAGCACAGATACGCAGTATTTT	CASSLGLGTSTDTQYF
.	TRBV5-1	TRBD2	TRBJ2-1	TGCGCCAGCAGCTCCTTAGCGGGGGTTATCGATGAGCAGTTCTTC	CASSSLAGVIDEQFF
.	TRBV7-2	TRBD2	TRBJ2-4	TGTGCCAGCGGGGCTTGGGGGGGTAAAAGCATTCAGTACTTC	CASGAWGGKSIQYF
once	TRBV5-1	.	TRBJ2-7	TGCGCCAGCAGCTTGGATCCAGGGCAACGCTACGAGCAGTACTTC	CASSLDPGQRYEQYF
.	TRBV10-3	.	TRBJ2-2	TGTGCCATCAGTGAGGACAATCAGGACACCGGGGAGCTGTTTTTT	CAISEDNQDTGELFF
.	TRBV7-9	.	TRBJ1-1	TGTGCCAGCAGCCCAGGAGCTAGGGGGAACACTGAAGCTTTCTTT	CASSPGARGNTEAFF
.	TRBV9	.	TRBJ2-7	TGTGCCAGCAGCGTAGAGCCCCTCGCCTCCGAGCAGTACTTC	CASSVEPLASEQYF
.	TRBV4-1	TRBD1	TRBJ1-5	TGCGCCAGCAGCCAGCGACAGGGTGGGGGTCAGCCCCAGCATTTT	CASSQRQGGGQPQHF
.	TRBV5-1	.	TRBJ1-4	TGCGCCAGCAGCTACCTGACAGGTTCTAATGAAAAACTGTTTTTT	CASSYLTGSNEKLFF
few	TRBV7-2	.	TRBJ2-7	TGTGCCAGCAGCCGAGTTGAGTACGAGCAGTACTTC	CASSRVEYEQYF
many	TRBV5-6	.	TRBJ2-2	TGTGCCAGCAGCCCAGGACTGAACACCGGGGAGCTGTTTTTT	CASSPGLNTGELFF
.	TRBV19	TRBD2	TRBJ2-6	TGTGCCAGTAAGGAGGCGGGGGTCTCTGGGGCCAACGTCCTGACTTTC	CASKEAGVSGANVLTF
.	TRBV7-9	.	TRBJ1-5	TGTGCCAGCAGCTTAGAGGGGCATCAGCCCCAGCATTTT	CASSLEGHQPQHF
.	TRBV6-4	.	TRBJ1-1	TGTGCCAGCAGTGCTCCGGCCTCGAGGACTGAAGCTTTCTTT	CASSAPASRTEAFF
once	TRBV3-1/TRBV3-2	TRBD2	TRBJ2-7	TGTGCCAGCAGCCCAAGCGGGGGGGCCTACGAGCAGTACTTC	CASSPSGGAYEQYF
.	TRBV11-2	.	TRBJ1-1	TGTGCCAGCAGCTTGTCGCGCTTGACTGGGGGCGAAGCTTTCTTT	CASSLSRLTGGEAFF
.	TRBV7-3	.	TRBJ1-6	TGTGCCAGCAGCTTAGATTTTAGGTCCGGGGAATATTCACCCCTCCACTTT	CASSLDFRSGEYSPLHF
.	TRBV18	TRBD1	TRBJ1-4	TGTGCCAGCTCACCAAAACCGGTGACAGGGCATGAAAAACTGTTTTTT	CASSPKPVTGHEKLFF
.	TRBV6-5	TRBD2	TRBJ2-7	TGTGCCAGCAGCGGTACCGGGAGGACCTACGAGCAGTACTTC	CASSGTGRTYEQYF
.	TRBV7-8	TRBD1	TRBJ1-5	TGTGCCAGCAGCTTAGCCCGAACGGGACAGGGCAATCAGCCCCAGCATTTT	CASSLARTGQGNQPQHF
.	TRBV5-1	TRBD2	TRBJ2-3	TGCGCCAGCAGCCTTCGGACTAGTCCCAGCACAGATACGCAGTATTTT	CASSLRTSPSTDTQYF